The next 11 T cell receptor beta chains were all read from a single sample in a study of breast tumors, draining lymph nodes, adjacent tissues listed by TCRdb under 2016. Libraries were constructed by multiplex PCR. Sequencing used an Illumina HiSeq 2000. Through fastp at Q25 and MiXCR, TCRdb rebuilt clones from the public reads, retaining in-frame beta chains. Rows matching on CDR3 protein sequence are summarized as one entry with the most common DNA and genes. This sample comprises under 250,000 distinct CDR3 sequences, about 32% of them detected only once. About 1.4% of the sample belongs to the ten largest clones. Lymph node samples were obtained from the axillary draining lymph nodes of breast cancer patients. Specimen: axillary lymph node tissue. Receptors were obtained from a female donor with breast cancer. Some clones in this sample may be carry-over from other donors' samples.

This clonotype was counted at least ten times. V and J are TRBV7-8 and TRBJ2-1; 7 bases are shared with TRBD2. The V gene end was trimmed by 4 bases and the J gene end by 0 bases; junction bases not matched to a gene: 6. CDR1 and CDR2 (germline): SGHVS, FQNEAQ. The CDR3 contains 16 residues. CDR3: CASSSRAGTSYNEQFF. The DNA for the CDR3 is TGTGCCAGCAGCTCAAGAGCGGGGACCTCCTACAATGAGCAGTTCTTC. The full variable domain, rest sourced from reference TRBV7-8 and TRBJ2-1, is GAGVSQSPRYKVAKRGQDVALRCDPISGHVSLFWYQQALGQGPEFLTYFQNEAQLDKSGLPSDRFFAERPEGSVSTLKIQRTQQEDSAVYLCASSSRAGTSYNEQFFGPGTRLTVL.

This clonotype was counted only a few times. A much larger clonotype is one base distant, so this may be a read error. V usage is TRBV20-1 and J usage is TRBJ2-4, with 10 bases that match TRBD2. The germline gives CDR1 DFQATT, CDR2 SNEGSKA (reference sequence). V was pared by 7 bases and J by 6 bases, with 6 bases of the junction left unmatched. The CDR3 is 13 residues long. CDR3 nucleotides: TGCAGTGTTCTAGCGGGAGTGCGAAACATTCAGTACTTC. Translating gives CSVLAGVRNIQYF.

This clonotype was recorded many times. This chain joins TRBV20-1 and TRBJ2-7; 16 bases are a match to TRBD2. This CDR3 has 19 residues. CDR1 is DFQATT and CDR2 is SNEGSKA in the germline V gene (reference sequence). The junction had 15 bases not matched to a gene; V was cut back by 5 bases and J by 2 bases. The CDR3 DNA sequence: TGCAGTGCTTTAAGACCCGGGACTAGCGGGAGGGCCCTCACCTACGAGCAGTACTTC. Amino acid sequence: CSALRPGTSGRALTYEQYF.

This clonotype was seen at least ten times. The V gene is TRBV15, the J gene TRBJ2-6; D is undetermined. Germline V CDR1 and CDR2: LNHNV, YYDKDF (reference sequence). CDR3 size: 17 residues. Trimming took 0 bases from V and 2 from J, leaving 11 bases between them. CDR3: CATSRDSDLTGANVLTF. The CDR3 DNA reads as TGTGCCACCAGCAGAGATTCTGACCTTACTGGGGCCAACGTCCTGACTTTC.

Remarks on this clonotype: One end of the junction is discordant with germline, which a read error may explain. The chain uses TRBV28 and TRBJ1-4; D is ambiguous. This CDR3 region has 13 residues. Germline loops: CDR1 MDHEN, CDR2 SYDVKM. The chain's CDR3 is CASSDNSHERLFF. CDR3 DNA: TGTGCCAGCAGTGATAACAGCCACGAAAGACTGTTTTTT.

There are many counts of this clonotype. The gene calls are TRBV19 and TRBJ1-5, with no clear D. CDR3 length equals 13 residues. V was trimmed by 5 bases and J by 4 bases, leaving 9 bases between them. Germline lookup yields CDR1 LNHDA and CDR2 SQIVND (reference sequence). The CDR3: CASSARTNQPQHF. The CDR3 DNA reads as TGTGCCAGTAGTGCCCGGACGAATCAGCCCCAGCATTTT.

Ten or more counts support this clonotype. V is TRBV28 and J is TRBJ1-2; D is perhaps TRBD1 (6 bases). Trimming pared 4 bases from V and 5 bases from J, leaving 17 bases between. This CDR3 has 15 residues. The germline gives CDR1 MDHEN, CDR2 SYDVKM. In nucleotides, the CDR3 is TGTGCCAGCAGTTACCTATCTCGGACAGAATATGGCTACACCTTC. Residues: CASSYLSRTEYGYTF.

The chain is built from TRBV4-2 and TRBJ2-7, with 10 bases matching TRBD2. Germline V lookup: CDR1 LGHNA, CDR2 YNFKEQ. J gave up 3 bases and V 2 bases, and 13 bases lay outside the gene matches. This CDR3 contains 18 residues. The chain's CDR3 is CASSQYTGRTSGDYEQYF. DNA of the CDR3: TGTGCCAGCAGCCAATACACGGGGAGGACTAGCGGAGACTACGAGCAGTACTTC.

This clonotype has ten or more counts. The V gene is TRBV3-1, the J gene TRBJ2-3; D not resolved. The CDR3 covers 15 residues. Per germline, CDR1 LGHDT and CDR2 YNNKEL (reference sequence). V dropped 2 bases and J dropped 0 bases, with 9 bases sitting between them. The CDR3 coding sequence is TGTGCCAGCAGCCAAAAGCGCCCTAGCACAGATACGCAGTATTTT. This encodes CASSQKRPSTDTQYF.

This chain connects TRBV14 to TRBJ1-4, with D possibly being TRBD1 (6 bases). V dropped 3 bases and J dropped 3 bases, with 8 bases sitting between them. Germline V gene data show CDR1 as SGHDN and CDR2 as FVKESK. This CDR3 comprises 14 residues. In nucleotides, the CDR3 is TGTGCCAGCAGCCACAGGGGCTCTAATGAAAAACTGTTTTTT. Amino acids: CASSHRGSNEKLFF.

The gene calls are TRBV2 and TRBJ1-2; the D gene is possibly TRBD1 (5 bases). Germline V lookup: CDR1 SNHLY, CDR2 FYNNEI. Trimming stripped 1 base from V and 3 bases from J, with 15 bases between. The length of the CDR3 is 16 residues. The CDR3 DNA reads TGTGCCAGCAGTGAAGGTCGGGCGATAGGGGACTATGGCTACACCTTC. This encodes CASSEGRAIGDYGYTF.